Included here is one TCR beta chain sequence, with context. The data stem from a study of T cell changes during pregnancy in multiple sclerosis. Here immunoSEQ multiplex PCR was the method, and the copy in TCRdb shows in-frame clones only, minus some. The sample shows about 35,000 clones, over 85% of them seen only once. Trimming at V came to 0 bases and at J to 2 bases, leaving 2 bases not matched to a gene. Germline V gives CDR1 SGHNT, CDR2 YYREEE (reference sequence). The CDR3 has 16 amino acids. Specimen: CD4+ T cells from peripheral blood mononuclear cells, collected after pregnancy. This receptor was identified in a female donor in good health, enrolled as a control in a pregnancy study. V gene TRBV5-4 combines with J gene TRBJ1-3, with 10 bases that match TRBD1. The CDR3 DNA reads as TGTGCCAGCAGCTTGGGAGGACAGGGGGCTGGAAACACCATATATTTT. It yields the protein CASSLGGQGAGNTIYF.